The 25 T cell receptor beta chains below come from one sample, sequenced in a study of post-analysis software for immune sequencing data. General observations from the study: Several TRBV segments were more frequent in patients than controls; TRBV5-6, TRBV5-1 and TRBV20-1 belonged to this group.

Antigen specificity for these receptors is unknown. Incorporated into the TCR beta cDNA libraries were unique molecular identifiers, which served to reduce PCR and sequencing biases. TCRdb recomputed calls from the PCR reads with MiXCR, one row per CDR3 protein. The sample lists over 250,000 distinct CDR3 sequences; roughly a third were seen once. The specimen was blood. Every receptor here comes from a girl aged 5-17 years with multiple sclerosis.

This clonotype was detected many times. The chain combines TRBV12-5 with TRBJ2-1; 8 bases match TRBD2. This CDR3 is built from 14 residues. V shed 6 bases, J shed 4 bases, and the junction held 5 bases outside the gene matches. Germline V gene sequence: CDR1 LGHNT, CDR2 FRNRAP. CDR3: CASGRGGRYNEQFF. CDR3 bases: TGTGCTAGTGGACGGGGGGGCCGTTACAATGAGCAGTTCTTC.

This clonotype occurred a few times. For the CDR3, the DNA is TGTGCCAGCAGTTTAACCCCTCGCACTGAAGCTTTCTTT. Translated, it gives CASSLTPRTEAFF. The V and J genes are TRBV12-3 or TRBV12-4 and TRBJ1-1; D is ambiguous. The CDR3 is 13 amino acids. With 2 bases removed from V and 4 bases from J, the gap between germline ends came to 8 bases.

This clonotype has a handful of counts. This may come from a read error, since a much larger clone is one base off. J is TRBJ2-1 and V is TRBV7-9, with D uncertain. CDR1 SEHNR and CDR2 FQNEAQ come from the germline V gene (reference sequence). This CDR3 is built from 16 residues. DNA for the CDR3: TGTGCCTGCAGCTCAGAAGTGTCTGACTCCTACAATGAGCAGTTCTTC. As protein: CACSSEVSDSYNEQFF.

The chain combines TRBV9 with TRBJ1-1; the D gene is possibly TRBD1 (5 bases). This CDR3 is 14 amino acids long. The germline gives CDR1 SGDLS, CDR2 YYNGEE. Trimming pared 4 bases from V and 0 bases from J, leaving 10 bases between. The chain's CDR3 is CASSPTDMNTEAFF. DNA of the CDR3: TGTGCCAGCAGCCCGACAGACATGAACACTGAAGCTTTCTTT.

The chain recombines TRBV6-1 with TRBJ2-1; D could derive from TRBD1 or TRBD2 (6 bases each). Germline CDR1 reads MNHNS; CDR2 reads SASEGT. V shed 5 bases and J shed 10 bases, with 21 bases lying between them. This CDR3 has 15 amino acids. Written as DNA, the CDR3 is TGTGCCAGCAGTACCAGGGGAGGACGGGGCGAAGAGCAGTTCTTC. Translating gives CASSTRGGRGEEQFF.

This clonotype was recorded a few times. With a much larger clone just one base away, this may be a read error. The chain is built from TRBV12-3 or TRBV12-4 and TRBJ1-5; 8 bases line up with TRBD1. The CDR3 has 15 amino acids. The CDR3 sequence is CASSLGQGSSQPQHF. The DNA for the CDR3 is TGTGCCAGCAGTTTAGGACAGGGGAGCAGTCAGCCCCAGCATTTT.

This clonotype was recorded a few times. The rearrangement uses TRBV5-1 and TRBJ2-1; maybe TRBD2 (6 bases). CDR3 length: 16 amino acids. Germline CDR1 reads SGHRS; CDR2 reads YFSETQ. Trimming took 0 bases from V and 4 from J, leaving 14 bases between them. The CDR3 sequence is CASSLGSGPAYNEQFF. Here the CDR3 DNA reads TGCGCCAGCAGCTTGGGGAGCGGGCCCGCGTACAATGAGCAGTTCTTC.

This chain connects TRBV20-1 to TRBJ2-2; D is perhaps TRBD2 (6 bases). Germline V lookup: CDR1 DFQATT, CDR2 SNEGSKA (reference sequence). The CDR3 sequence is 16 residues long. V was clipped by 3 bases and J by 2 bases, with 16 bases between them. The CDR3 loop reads CSASWPGASNTGELFF. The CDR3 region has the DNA TGCAGTGCTAGCTGGCCGGGAGCGTCCAACACCGGGGAGCTGTTTTTT.

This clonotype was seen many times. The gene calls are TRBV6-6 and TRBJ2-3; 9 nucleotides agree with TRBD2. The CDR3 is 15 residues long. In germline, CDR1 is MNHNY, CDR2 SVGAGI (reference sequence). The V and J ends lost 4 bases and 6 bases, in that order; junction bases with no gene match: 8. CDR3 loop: CASSSLAGVADTQYF. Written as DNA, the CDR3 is TGTGCCAGCAGTTCCTTAGCGGGAGTGGCCGATACGCAGTATTTT.

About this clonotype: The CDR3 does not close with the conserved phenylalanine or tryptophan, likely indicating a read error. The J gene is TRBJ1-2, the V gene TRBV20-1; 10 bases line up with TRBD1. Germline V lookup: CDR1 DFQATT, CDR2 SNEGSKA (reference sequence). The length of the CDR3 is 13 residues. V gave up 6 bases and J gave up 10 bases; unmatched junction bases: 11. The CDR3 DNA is TGCAGTGCCCCTGCCGGGACAGGGGACGACTACACCCTC. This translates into CSAPAGTGDDYTL.

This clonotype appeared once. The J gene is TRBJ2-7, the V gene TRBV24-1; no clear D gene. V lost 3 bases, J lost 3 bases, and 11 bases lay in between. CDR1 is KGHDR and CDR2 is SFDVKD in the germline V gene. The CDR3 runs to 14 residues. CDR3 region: CATSDQAGRYEQYF. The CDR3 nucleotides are TGTGCCACCAGTGATCAGGCAGGTCGCTACGAGCAGTACTTC.

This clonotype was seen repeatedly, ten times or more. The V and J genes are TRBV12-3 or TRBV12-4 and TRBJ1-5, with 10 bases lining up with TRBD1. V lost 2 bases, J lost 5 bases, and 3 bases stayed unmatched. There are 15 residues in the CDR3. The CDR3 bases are TGTGCCAGCAGTTTAAGGACAGGGGGATATCAGCCCCAGCATTTT. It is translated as CASSLRTGGYQPQHF.

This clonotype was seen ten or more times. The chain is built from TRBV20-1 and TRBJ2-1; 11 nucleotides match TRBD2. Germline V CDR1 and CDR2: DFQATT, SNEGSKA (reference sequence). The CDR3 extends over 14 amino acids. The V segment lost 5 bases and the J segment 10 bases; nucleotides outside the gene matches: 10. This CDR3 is CSAGRVAGGSEQFF. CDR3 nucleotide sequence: TGCAGTGCTGGGAGAGTAGCGGGAGGGTCGGAGCAGTTCTTC.

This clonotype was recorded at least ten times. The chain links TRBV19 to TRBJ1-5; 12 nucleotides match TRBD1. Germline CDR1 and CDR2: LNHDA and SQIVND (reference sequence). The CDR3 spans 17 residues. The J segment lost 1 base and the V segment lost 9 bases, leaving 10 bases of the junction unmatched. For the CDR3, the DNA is TGTGCCAGCGCCTCCGGGACAGGGGGCTGGAGCAATCAGCCCCAGCATTTT. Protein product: CASASGTGGWSNQPQHF.

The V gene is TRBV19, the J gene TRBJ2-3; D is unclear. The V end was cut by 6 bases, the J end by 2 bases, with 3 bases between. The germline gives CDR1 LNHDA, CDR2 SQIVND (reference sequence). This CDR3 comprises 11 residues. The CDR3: CASRNTDTQYF. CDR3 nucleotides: TGTGCCAGTAGGAACACAGATACGCAGTATTTT.

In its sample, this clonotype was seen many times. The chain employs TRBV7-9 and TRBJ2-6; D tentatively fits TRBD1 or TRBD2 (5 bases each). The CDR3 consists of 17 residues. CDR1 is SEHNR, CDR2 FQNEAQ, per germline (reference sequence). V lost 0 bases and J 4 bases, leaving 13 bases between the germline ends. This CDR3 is CASSLAPGTQGANVLTF. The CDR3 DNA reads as TGTGCCAGCAGCTTAGCGCCAGGGACGCAAGGGGCCAACGTCCTGACTTTC.

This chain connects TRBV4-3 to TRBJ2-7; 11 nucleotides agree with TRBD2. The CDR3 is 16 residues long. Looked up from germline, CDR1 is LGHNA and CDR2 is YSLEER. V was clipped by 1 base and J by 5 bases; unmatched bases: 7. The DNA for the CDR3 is TGCGCCAGCAGCCAAGCTCCCCTAGCGGGAGGAGACGAGCAGTACTTC. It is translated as CASSQAPLAGGDEQYF.

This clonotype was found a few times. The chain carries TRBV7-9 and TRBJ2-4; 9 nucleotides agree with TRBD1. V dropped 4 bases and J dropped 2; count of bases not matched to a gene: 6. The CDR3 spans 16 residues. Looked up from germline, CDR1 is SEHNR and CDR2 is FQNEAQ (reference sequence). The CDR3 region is CASSSGQGLTKNIQYF. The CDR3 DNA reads TGTGCCAGCAGCTCCGGACAGGGGCTAACCAAAAACATTCAGTACTTC.

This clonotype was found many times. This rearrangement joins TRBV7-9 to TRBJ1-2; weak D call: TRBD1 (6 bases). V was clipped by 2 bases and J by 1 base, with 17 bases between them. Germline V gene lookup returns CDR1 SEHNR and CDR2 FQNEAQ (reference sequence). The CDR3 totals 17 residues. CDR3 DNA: TGTGCCAGCAGCTTACATGGTAGGGACACCTATAACTATGGCTACACCTTC. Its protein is CASSLHGRDTYNYGYTF.

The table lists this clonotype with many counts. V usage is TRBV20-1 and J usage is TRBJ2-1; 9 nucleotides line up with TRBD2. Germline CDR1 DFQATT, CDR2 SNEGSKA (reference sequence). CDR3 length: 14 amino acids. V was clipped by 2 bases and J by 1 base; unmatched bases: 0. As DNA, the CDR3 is TGCAGTGCTAGACTAGCGGGGTCCTACAATGAGCAGTTCTTC. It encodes CSARLAGSYNEQFF.

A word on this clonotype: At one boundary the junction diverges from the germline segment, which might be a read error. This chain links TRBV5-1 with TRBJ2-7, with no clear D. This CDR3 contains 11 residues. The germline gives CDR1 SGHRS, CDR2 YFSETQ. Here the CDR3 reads CAGSLEETQYF. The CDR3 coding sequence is TGCGCCGGCAGCTTGGAAGAGACTCAGTACTTC.

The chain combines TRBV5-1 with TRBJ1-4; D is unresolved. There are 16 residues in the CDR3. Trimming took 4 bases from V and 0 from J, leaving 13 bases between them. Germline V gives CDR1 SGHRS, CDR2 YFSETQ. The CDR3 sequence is CASSQGWQATNEKLFF. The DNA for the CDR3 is TGCGCCAGCAGCCAAGGCTGGCAGGCAACTAATGAAAAACTGTTTTTT.

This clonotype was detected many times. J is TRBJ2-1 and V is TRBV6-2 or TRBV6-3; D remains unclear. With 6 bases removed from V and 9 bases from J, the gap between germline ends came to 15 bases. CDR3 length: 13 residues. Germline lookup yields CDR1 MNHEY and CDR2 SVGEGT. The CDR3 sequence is CASSSTSRAEQFF. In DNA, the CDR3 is TGTGCCAGCAGCTCAACCTCTCGCGCTGAGCAGTTCTTC.

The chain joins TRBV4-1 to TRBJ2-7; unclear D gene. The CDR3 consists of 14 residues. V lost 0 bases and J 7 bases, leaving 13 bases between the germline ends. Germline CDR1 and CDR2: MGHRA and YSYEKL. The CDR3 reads CASSQDRANGEQYF. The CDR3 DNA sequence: TGCGCCAGCAGCCAAGATCGCGCGAACGGGGAGCAGTACTTC.

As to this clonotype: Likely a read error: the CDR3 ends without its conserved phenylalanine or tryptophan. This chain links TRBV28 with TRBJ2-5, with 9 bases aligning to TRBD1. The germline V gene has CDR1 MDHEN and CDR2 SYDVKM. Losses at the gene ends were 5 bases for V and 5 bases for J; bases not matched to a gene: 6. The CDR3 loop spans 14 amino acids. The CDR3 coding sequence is TGTGCCAGCAGTCTACAGGGGGCGGGGGAGACCCAGTACTGC. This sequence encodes CASSLQGAGETQYC.